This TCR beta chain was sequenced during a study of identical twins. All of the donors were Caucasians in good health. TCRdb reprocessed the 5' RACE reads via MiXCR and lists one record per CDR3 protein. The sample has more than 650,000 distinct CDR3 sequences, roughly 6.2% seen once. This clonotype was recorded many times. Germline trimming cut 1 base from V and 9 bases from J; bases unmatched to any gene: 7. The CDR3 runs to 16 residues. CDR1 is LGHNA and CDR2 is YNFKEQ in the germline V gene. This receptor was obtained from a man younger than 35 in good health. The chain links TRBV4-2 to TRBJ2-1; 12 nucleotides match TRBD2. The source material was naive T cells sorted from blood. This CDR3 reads CASSQVRLAGVSEQFF. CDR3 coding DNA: TGTGCCAGCAGCCAAGTTCGACTAGCGGGAGTAAGTGAGCAGTTCTTC.